This record covers a single T cell receptor beta chain. Its target is not known. The sample is drawn from a study of T cells after yellow fever vaccination. Study-wide points: Booster samples showed a return of most primary-vaccination clones (almost 97% CD4, 88% CD8). Researchers noted that a small share of clonotypes showed up in both CD4 and CD8 compartments. High-abundance clonotypes from the bulk population could contaminate FACS-sorted repertoires.

TCR cDNA was made by 5'RACE template switching, adding a universal primer site and UMIs. TCRdb re-derived calls from the 5' RACE reads in MiXCR, one entry per CDR3 protein. The repertoire holds around 310,000 distinct CDR3 sequences, 3.6% seen once, with about a quarter in the top ten. This specimen consisted of PBMCs, obtained on the day of the yellow fever booster vaccination. This receptor was identified in a man younger than 30 who received the YFV17D yellow fever vaccine.

The CDR3 sequence: CASTARQGAGELFF. CDR3 nucleotide sequence: TGTGCCAGCACCGCAAGACAGGGGGCCGGGGAGCTGTTTTTT. The chain recombines TRBV2 with TRBJ2-2; 9 nucleotides agree with TRBD1. This CDR3 region has 14 residues. Germline-derived CDR1 and CDR2 are SNHLY and FYNNEI. V lost 7 bases to trimming and J lost 6 bases; unmatched junction nucleotides: 6.